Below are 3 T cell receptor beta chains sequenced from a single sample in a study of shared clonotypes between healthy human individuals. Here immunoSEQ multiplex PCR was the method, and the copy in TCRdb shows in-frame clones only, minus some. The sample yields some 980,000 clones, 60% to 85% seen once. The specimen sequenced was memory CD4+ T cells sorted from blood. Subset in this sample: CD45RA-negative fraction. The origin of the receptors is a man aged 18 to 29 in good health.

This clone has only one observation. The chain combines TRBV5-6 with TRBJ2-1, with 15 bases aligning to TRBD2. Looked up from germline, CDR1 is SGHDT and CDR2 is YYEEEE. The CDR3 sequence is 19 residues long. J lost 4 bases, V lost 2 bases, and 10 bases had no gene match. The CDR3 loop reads CASSFDSGTSGRLYNEQFF. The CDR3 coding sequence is TGTGCCAGCAGCTTTGATTCAGGGACTAGCGGGAGGTTGTACAATGAGCAGTTCTTC.

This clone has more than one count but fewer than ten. This CDR3 reads CARNSGGSHTGELFF. The CDR3 DNA is TGCGCCAGGAACTCGGGGGGCTCTCACACCGGGGAGCTGTTTTTT. V is TRBV10-2 and J is TRBJ2-2, with D tentatively TRBD2 (7 bases). V lost 9 bases and J lost 3, with 17 bases in between. The CDR3 consists of 15 residues. Germline CDR1 is WSHSY and CDR2 is SAAADI.

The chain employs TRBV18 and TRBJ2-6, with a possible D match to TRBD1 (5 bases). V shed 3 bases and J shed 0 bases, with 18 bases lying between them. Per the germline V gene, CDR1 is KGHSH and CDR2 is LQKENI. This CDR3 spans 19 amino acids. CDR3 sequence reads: CASSPTRAGFDSGANVLTF. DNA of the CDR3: TGTGCCAGCTCACCGACCAGGGCAGGGTTCGACTCTGGGGCCAACGTCCTGACTTTC.